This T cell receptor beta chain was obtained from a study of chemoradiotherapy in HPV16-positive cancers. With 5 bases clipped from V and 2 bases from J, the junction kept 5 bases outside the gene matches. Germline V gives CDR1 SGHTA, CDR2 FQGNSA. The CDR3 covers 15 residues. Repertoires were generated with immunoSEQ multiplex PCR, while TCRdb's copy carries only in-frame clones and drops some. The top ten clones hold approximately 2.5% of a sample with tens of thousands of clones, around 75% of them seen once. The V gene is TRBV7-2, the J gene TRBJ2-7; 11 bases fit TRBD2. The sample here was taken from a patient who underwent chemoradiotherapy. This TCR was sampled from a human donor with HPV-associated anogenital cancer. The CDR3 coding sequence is TGTGCCAGCAGCCTACTAGCGGGAGATCCCTACGAGCAGTACTTC. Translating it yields CASSLLAGDPYEQYF.